These 24 T cell receptor beta chains share one sample of origin, sequenced in a study of blood T cell repertoires in COVID-19. The protocol was immunoSEQ multiplex PCR, while the TCRdb copy is restricted to in-frame clones and leaves out a portion. The sample holds more than 90,000 clones; 84% are singletons and the top ten take more than 20%. The sequenced material came from peripheral blood. Receptors originate from a human donor in a cohort sampled during active COVID-19.

As to this clone: The sample carries other DNA sequences with the same CDR3. Here the CDR3 reads CASTGLYGYTF. The CDR3 DNA is TGTGCCAGCACAGGACTCTATGGCTACACCTTC. The chain couples TRBV12-3 or TRBV12-4 to TRBJ1-2, with no clear D. CDR3 length: 11 amino acids. Trimming cost V 7 bases and J 4 bases, with 7 bases left between them.

V gene TRBV28 combines with J gene TRBJ1-6; no firm D call. The CDR3 runs to 13 residues. Germline CDR1 MDHEN, CDR2 SYDVKM. V was trimmed by 9 bases and J by 1 base, leaving 7 bases between them. In DNA, the CDR3 is TGTGCCAGTGACAAATCCTATAATTCACCCCTCCACTTT. This codes for CASDKSYNSPLHF.

The chain links TRBV10-3 to TRBJ2-5; 8 bases agree with TRBD2. The V segment lost 8 bases and the J segment 4 bases; nucleotides outside the gene matches: 6. The CDR3 runs to 13 residues. The germline V gene has CDR1 ENHRY and CDR2 SYGVKD. The CDR3 loop is CAIAGGLLETQYF. CDR3 in DNA: TGTGCCATCGCGGGAGGTTTGTTAGAGACCCAGTACTTC.

The V call is TRBV19, the J call TRBJ1-1; D is possibly TRBD1 (6 bases). The CDR3 has 13 amino acids. Trimming left V 9 bases short and J 0 bases short, with 11 bases between. From germline, CDR1 is LNHDA and CDR2 SQIVND (reference sequence). The CDR3 loop is CASRDTMNTEAFF. The CDR3 nucleotides read TGTGCCAGCCGGGACACTATGAACACTGAAGCTTTCTTT.

This chain links TRBV7-8 with TRBJ1-2, with D possibly being TRBD1 (5 bases). Germline assignment: CDR1 SGHVS and CDR2 FQNEAQ. The germline V and J ends were trimmed by 3 bases and 7 bases, with 9 bases remaining between them. The CDR3 has 12 residues. CDR3 DNA sequence: TGTGCCAGCAGCTTTCAGGGTACTGGCTACACCTTC. Protein product: CASSFQGTGYTF.

The rearrangement uses TRBV5-1 and TRBJ2-2; 10 bases are a match to TRBD1. CDR1 SGHRS and CDR2 YFSETQ come from the germline V gene. CDR3 size: 16 residues. V dropped 4 bases and J dropped 4; count of bases not matched to a gene: 7. This CDR3 is CASSTGQGIGTGELFF. CDR3 DNA: TGCGCCAGCAGCACGGGACAGGGGATCGGCACCGGGGAGCTGTTTTTT.

This clone has just a few counts. The chain couples TRBV18 to TRBJ1-5, with D possibly TRBD1 on 5 matching bases. Germline V gene sequence: CDR1 KGHSH, CDR2 LQKENI. Trimming took off 6 bases at V and 3 bases at J, with 21 bases between the two ends. The CDR3 sequence is 17 residues long. CDR3 coding DNA: TGTGCCAGCTCCACCACGGCAGGGAGGGGTGTCAATCAGCCCCAGCATTTT. It translates to CASSTTAGRGVNQPQHF. Full variable domain (remainder filled in from reference TRBV18 and TRBJ1-5): NAGVMQNPRHLVRRRGQEARLRCSPMKGHSHVYWYRQLPEEGLKFMVYLQKENIIDESGMPKERFSAEFPKEGPSILRIQQVVRGDSAAYFCASSTTAGRGVNQPQHFGDGTRLSIL.

This chain joins TRBV5-6 and TRBJ1-2; TRBD1 is a possible D gene (5 bases). The V gene lost 3 bases and the J gene lost 0 bases, with 9 bases spanning the gap. The V gene's germline CDR1 is SGHDT and CDR2 YYEEEE. CDR3 length: 14 residues. CDR3 sequence reads: CASSSTGSNYGYTF. DNA for the CDR3: TGTGCCAGCAGCTCAACAGGTTCTAACTATGGCTACACCTTC.

CDR3 loop: CASSLSDRGQSPLHF. The CDR3 DNA reads TGTGCCAGCAGTTTATCCGACAGGGGGCAGTCACCCCTCCACTTT. The chain carries TRBV27 and TRBJ1-6, with 10 positions matching TRBD1. Unmatched junction bases numbered 3, after V lost 0 bases and J lost 10 bases. CDR1 MNHEY and CDR2 SMNVEV come from the germline V gene (reference sequence). The CDR3 runs 15 residues.

The genes are TRBV27 and TRBJ1-1; 9 bases are a match to TRBD1. This CDR3 is 17 amino acids long. Losses at the gene ends were 3 bases for V and 2 bases for J; bases not matched to a gene: 10. The V gene's germline CDR1 is MNHEY and CDR2 SMNVEV (reference sequence). In DNA, the CDR3 is TGTGCCAGCAGTTTGGCGCCTGGACAGGGGCTAAACACTGAAGCTTTCTTT. It yields the protein CASSLAPGQGLNTEAFF.

The chain combines TRBV5-5 with TRBJ2-2; 13 nucleotides agree with TRBD2. V was pared by 4 bases and J by 2 bases, with 2 bases of the junction left unmatched. The CDR3 extends over 16 amino acids. Germline V CDR1 and CDR2: SGHKS, YYEKEE (reference sequence). Written as DNA, the CDR3 is TGTGCCAGCAGCCGGACTAGCGGGGGAAACACCGGGGAGCTGTTTTTT. It yields the protein CASSRTSGGNTGELFF. Together with reference TRBV5-5 and TRBJ2-2, the CDR3 gives the full variable domain: DAGVTQSPTHLIKTRGQQVTLRCSPISGHKSVSWYQQVLGQGPQFIFQYYEKEERGRGNFPDRFSARQFPNYSSELNVNALLLGDSALYLCASSRTSGGNTGELFFGEGSRLTVL.

This clone was seen more than once but under ten times. V and J are TRBV3-1 (or the pseudogene TRBV3-2) and TRBJ1-2, with 11 bases that match TRBD1. With V trimmed by 3 bases and J by 7 bases, 4 bases remained unmatched. The CDR3 length is 14 residues. CDR1 and CDR2 from the germline V gene are LGHDT and YNNKEL (reference sequence). CDR3 sequence reads: CASSQGGQGAGYTF. CDR3 bases: TGTGCCAGCAGCCAGGGTGGACAGGGGGCTGGCTACACCTTC.

The rearrangement joins TRBV11-3 to TRBJ2-1; maybe TRBD2 (5 bases). Germline CDR1 SGHNT, CDR2 YENEEA. V gave up 1 base and J gave up 6 bases, with 10 bases separating them. The CDR3 runs 14 residues. CDR3 amino acids: CASSLAPGINEQFF. The CDR3 DNA is TGTGCCAGCAGCTTAGCGCCGGGGATCAATGAGCAGTTCTTC.

The chain carries TRBV27 and TRBJ1-1; 9 nucleotides align to TRBD1. The V gene's germline CDR1 is MNHEY and CDR2 SMNVEV (reference sequence). The J segment lost 0 bases and the V segment lost 6 bases, leaving 11 bases of the junction unmatched. This CDR3 comprises 17 residues. CDR3 DNA sequence: TGTGCCAGCAGCCCGAGACGGGACAGGGTAATGAACACTGAAGCTTTCTTT. This sequence encodes CASSPRRDRVMNTEAFF.

The chain recombines TRBV10-3 with TRBJ2-2; D possibly corresponds to TRBD2 (6 bases). This CDR3 spans 15 amino acids. V lost 5 bases, J lost 1 base, and 11 bases lay in between. CDR1 ENHRY and CDR2 SYGVKD come from the germline V gene. The CDR3 loop reads CAISPGTLNTGELFF. Here the CDR3 DNA reads TGTGCCATCAGTCCCGGGACTCTGAACACCGGGGAGCTGTTTTTT.

This rearrangement joins TRBV9 to TRBJ2-5; TRBD2 agrees at 8 bases. Germline CDR1 and CDR2: SGDLS and YYNGEE. Losses at the gene ends were 0 bases for V and 1 base for J; bases not matched to a gene: 5. The length of the CDR3 is 16 residues. The CDR3 DNA is TGTGCCAGCAGCGTAGGCCGGGGGGGCTTCCAAGAGACCCAGTACTTC. Amino acid sequence: CASSVGRGGFQETQYF.

The chain joins TRBV28 to TRBJ1-6, with 8 bases aligning to TRBD1. This CDR3 spans 14 amino acids. Per germline, CDR1 MDHEN and CDR2 SYDVKM. Germline trimming cut 5 bases from V and 11 bases from J; bases unmatched to any gene: 8. The CDR3 spells CASSPYQDRAPLHF. The CDR3 DNA sequence: TGTGCCAGCAGTCCCTACCAGGACAGGGCACCCCTCCACTTT.

This CDR3 is CATSDGGYGYTF. The CDR3 DNA follows: TGTGCCACCAGTGATGGGGGGTATGGCTACACCTTC. The V call is TRBV24-1, the J call TRBJ1-2, with D possibly being TRBD1 (5 bases). CDR3 length: 12 residues. With 3 bases removed from V and 5 bases from J, the gap between germline ends came to 6 bases. Germline CDR1 KGHDR, CDR2 SFDVKD.

The gene calls are TRBV28 and TRBJ2-7, with D maybe TRBD1 (7 bases). In germline, CDR1 is MDHEN, CDR2 SYDVKM. CDR3 length equals 14 residues. The V and J ends lost 5 bases and 4 bases respectively, with 15 bases between them. CDR3 in amino acids: CASSQGGAGYEQYF. The CDR3 region has the DNA TGTGCCAGCAGTCAAGGGGGCGCGGGATACGAGCAGTACTTC. The whole variable domain, filled in from reference TRBV28 and TRBJ2-7, reads DVKVTQSSRYLVKRTGEKVFLECVQDMDHENMFWYRQDPGLGLRLIYFSYDVKMKEKGDIPEGYSVSREKKERFSLILESASTNQTSMYLCASSQGGAGYEQYFGPGTRLTVT.

The rearrangement joins TRBV12-5 to TRBJ2-7; D might be TRBD2 (6 bases). The V gene's germline CDR1 is LGHNT and CDR2 FRNRAP. The CDR3 extends over 15 amino acids. The germline V and J ends were trimmed by 2 bases and 4 bases, with 15 bases remaining between them. As DNA, the CDR3 is TGTGCTAGTGGTTTGTCCTCGTTGGGGGGATACGAGCAGTACTTC. Residues: CASGLSSLGGYEQYF. Drawing the rest from reference TRBV12-5 and TRBJ2-7, the complete variable domain is DARVTQTPRHKVTEMGQEVTMRCQPILGHNTVFWYRQTMMQGLELLAYFRNRAPLDDSGMPKDRFSAEMPDATLATLKIQPSEPRDSAVYFCASGLSSLGGYEQYFGPGTRLTVT.

V and J are TRBV13 and TRBJ2-5, with D possibly TRBD1 on 6 matching bases. There are 14 residues in the CDR3. Germline V gene data show CDR1 as PRHDT and CDR2 as FYEKMQ (reference sequence). V lost 4 bases, J lost 7 bases, and 16 bases lay in between. The CDR3 sequence is CASSSDSPRGTQYF. Written as DNA, the CDR3 is TGTGCCAGCAGCTCGGACAGCCCTCGGGGGACCCAGTACTTC.

The V gene is TRBV3-1 (or the pseudogene TRBV3-2), the J gene TRBJ2-7; 7 bases align to TRBD2. This CDR3 is built from 15 residues. With V trimmed by 5 bases and J by 4 bases, 11 bases remained unmatched. CDR1 and CDR2 from the germline V gene are LGHDT and YNNKEL (reference sequence). The CDR3 reads CASSTTPGGGYEQYF. Written as DNA, the CDR3 is TGTGCCAGCAGCACGACCCCGGGAGGTGGGTACGAGCAGTACTTC.

The V gene is TRBV24-1, the J gene TRBJ2-7; possible D gene TRBD1, 6 bases. V was cut by 2 bases and J by 5 bases, with 18 bases left in between. The CDR3 consists of 16 residues. Germline CDR1 reads KGHDR; CDR2 reads SFDVKD. The CDR3 DNA is TGTGCCACCAGTGATTCGAGACCGGGACAAGTCCACGAGCAGTACTTC. Protein sequence: CATSDSRPGQVHEQYF.

The DNA of the CDR3 is TGTGCCAGCAGTTGGGGGACAACGAACACCGGGGAGCTGTTTTTT. It specifies CASSWGTTNTGELFF. The chain couples TRBV27 to TRBJ2-2; D perhaps matches TRBD1 (6 bases). The CDR3 extends over 15 amino acids. Germline assignment: CDR1 MNHEY and CDR2 SMNVEV (reference sequence). Trimming removed 4 bases from V and 0 bases from J, with 9 bases in between.